This TCR beta chain originates from a study of Graves' ophthalmopathy and Graves' hyperthyroidism. Each diagnosis was determined on the basis of clinical symptoms, serum thyroxine, TRAb, thyroid ultrasound and orbital computed tomography. Comments on this clonotype: The antigen is not known.

Study findings and constraints: Among expanded thyroid clonotypes above 0.001 frequency, most also occurred in blood.

Amplification of the TCR beta CDR3 regions used RNA transcripts (as template). Amplification began with first-round RT-PCR using HTBI primers, then second-round multiplex PCR was performed. MiXCR, run by TCRdb on the multiplex PCR reads, gives a single entry per CDR3 protein. The table records some 750,000 distinct CDR3 sequences, roughly 41% of them present only once. The origin of this receptor is an adult man with Graves' ophthalmopathy. Sequencing was done on a sample of peripheral blood.

The CDR3 nucleotides read TGCAGCGTTTCGACAGATCCTTTTGACACCGGGGAGCTGTTTTTT. Encoded protein: CSVSTDPFDTGELFF. The rearrangement links TRBV29-1 to TRBJ2-2; D might be TRBD1 (5 bases). Looked up from germline, CDR1 is SQVTM and CDR2 is ANQGSEA. The CDR3 loop spans 15 amino acids. The V gene lost 5 bases and the J gene lost 3 bases, with 16 bases spanning the gap.